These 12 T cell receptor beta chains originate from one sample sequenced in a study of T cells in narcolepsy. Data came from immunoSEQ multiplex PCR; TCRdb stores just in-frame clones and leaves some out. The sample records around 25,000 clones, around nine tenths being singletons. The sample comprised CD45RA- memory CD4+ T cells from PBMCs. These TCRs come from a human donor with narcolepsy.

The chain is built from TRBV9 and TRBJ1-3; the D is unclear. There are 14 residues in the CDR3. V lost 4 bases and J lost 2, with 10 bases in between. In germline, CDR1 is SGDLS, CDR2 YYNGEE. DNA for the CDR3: TGTGCCAGCAGCCCAGGAGTCCCTGGAAACACCATATATTTT. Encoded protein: CASSPGVPGNTIYF.

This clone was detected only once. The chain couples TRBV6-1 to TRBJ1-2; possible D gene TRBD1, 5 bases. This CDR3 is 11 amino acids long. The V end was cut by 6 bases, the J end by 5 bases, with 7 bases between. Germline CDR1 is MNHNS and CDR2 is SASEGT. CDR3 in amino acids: CASSRVYGYTF. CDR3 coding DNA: TGTGCCAGCAGCAGGGTTTATGGCTACACCTTC.

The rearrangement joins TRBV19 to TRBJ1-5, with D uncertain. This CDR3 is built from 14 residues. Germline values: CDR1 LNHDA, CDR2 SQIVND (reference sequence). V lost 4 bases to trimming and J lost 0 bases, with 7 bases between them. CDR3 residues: CASSTLVSNQPQHF. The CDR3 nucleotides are TGTGCCAGTAGTACCCTAGTTAGCAATCAGCCCCAGCATTTT. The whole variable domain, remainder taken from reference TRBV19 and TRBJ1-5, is DGGITQSPKYLFRKEGQNVTLSCEQNLNHDAMYWYRQDPGQGLRLIYYSQIVNDFQKGDIAEGYSVSREKKESFPLTVTSAQKNPTAFYLCASSTLVSNQPQHFGDGTRLSIL.

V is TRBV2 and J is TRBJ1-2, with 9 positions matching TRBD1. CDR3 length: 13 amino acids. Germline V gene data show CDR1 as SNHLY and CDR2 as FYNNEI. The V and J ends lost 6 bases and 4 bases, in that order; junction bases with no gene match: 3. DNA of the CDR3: TGTGCCAGCAGGGGACAGGGTTCCTATGGCTACACCTTC. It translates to CASRGQGSYGYTF.

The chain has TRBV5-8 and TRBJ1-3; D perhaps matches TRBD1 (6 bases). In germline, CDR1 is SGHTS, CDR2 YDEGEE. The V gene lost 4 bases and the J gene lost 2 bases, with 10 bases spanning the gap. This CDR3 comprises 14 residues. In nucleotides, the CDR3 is TGTGCCAGCAGCCGGGACATGGCTGGAAACACCATATATTTT. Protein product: CASSRDMAGNTIYF.

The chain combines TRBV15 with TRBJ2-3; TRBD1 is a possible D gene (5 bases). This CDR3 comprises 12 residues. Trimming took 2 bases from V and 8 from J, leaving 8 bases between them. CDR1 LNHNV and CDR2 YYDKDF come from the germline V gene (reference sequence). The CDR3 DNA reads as TGTGCCACCAGCAGAACAGGCAGTACGCAGTATTTT. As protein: CATSRTGSTQYF.

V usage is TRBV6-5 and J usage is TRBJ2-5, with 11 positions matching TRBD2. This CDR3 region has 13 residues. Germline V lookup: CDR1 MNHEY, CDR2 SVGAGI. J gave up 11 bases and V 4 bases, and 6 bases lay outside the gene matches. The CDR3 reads CASSSSGTSGQYF. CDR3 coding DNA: TGTGCCAGCAGTTCTTCCGGGACTAGCGGACAGTACTTC.

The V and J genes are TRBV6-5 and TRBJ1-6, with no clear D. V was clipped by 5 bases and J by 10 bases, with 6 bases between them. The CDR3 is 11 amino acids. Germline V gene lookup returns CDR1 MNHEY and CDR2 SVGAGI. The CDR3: CASSEGSPLHF. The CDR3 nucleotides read TGTGCCAGCAGTGAAGGGTCACCCCTCCACTTT.

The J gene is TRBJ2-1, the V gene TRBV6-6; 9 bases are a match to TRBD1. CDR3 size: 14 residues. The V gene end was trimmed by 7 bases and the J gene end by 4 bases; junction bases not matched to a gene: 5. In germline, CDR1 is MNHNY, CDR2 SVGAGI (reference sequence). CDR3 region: CASNPGQGYNEQFF. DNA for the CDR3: TGTGCCAGCAATCCGGGACAGGGTTACAATGAGCAGTTCTTC.

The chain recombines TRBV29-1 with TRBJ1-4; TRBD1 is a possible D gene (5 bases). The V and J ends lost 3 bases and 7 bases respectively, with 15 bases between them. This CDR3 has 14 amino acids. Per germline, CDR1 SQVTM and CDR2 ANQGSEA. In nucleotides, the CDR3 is TGCAGCGTTGATGTTAGGGGAGGCGGTGAAAAACTGTTTTTT. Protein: CSVDVRGGGEKLFF. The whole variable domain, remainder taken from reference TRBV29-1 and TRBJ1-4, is SAVISQKPSRDICQRGTSLTIQCQVDSQVTMMFWYRQQPGQSLTLIATANQGSEATYESGFVIDKFPISRPNLTFSTLTVSNMSPEDSSIYLCSVDVRGGGEKLFFGSGTQLSVL.

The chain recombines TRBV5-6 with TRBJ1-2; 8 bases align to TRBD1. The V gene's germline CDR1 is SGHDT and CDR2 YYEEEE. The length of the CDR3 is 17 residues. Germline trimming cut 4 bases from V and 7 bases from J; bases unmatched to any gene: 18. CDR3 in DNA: TGTGCCAGCAGCGAGCCCCCTCTGACAGGGGCCGTCGTTGGCTACACCTTC. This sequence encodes CASSEPPLTGAVVGYTF.

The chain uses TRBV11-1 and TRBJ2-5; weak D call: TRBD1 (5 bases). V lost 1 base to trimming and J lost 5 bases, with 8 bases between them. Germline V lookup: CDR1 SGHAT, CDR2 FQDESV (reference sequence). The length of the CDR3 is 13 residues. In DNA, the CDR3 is TGTGCCAGCAGCTTAGGACAGAAGGAGACCCAGTACTTC. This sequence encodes CASSLGQKETQYF. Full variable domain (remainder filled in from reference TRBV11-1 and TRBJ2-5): EAEVAQSPRYKITEKSQAVAFWCDPISGHATLYWYRQILGQGPELLVQFQDESVVDDSQLPKDRFSAERLKGVDSTLKIQPAELGDSAMYLCASSLGQKETQYFGPGTRLLVL.